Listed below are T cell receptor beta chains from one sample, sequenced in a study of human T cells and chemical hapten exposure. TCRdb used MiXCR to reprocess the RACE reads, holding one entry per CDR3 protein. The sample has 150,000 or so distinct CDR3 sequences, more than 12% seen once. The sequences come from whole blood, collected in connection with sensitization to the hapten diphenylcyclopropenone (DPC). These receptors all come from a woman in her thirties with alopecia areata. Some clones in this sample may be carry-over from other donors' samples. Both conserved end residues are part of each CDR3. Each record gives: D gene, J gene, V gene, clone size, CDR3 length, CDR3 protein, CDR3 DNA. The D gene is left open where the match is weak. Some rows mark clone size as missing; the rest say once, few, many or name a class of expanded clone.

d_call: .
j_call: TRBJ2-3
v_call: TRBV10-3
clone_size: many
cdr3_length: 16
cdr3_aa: CAISEGRLRYTDTQYF
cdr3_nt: TGTGCCATCAGTGAGGGGAGGCTCCGATACACAGATACGCAGTATTTT

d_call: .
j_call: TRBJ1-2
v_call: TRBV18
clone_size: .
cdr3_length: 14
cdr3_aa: CASSPDQSNYGYTF
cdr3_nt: TGTGCCAGCTCACCAGACCAGTCAAACTATGGCTACACCTTC

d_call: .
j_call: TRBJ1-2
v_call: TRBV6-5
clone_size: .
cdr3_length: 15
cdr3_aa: CAVSSRGLGYYGYTF
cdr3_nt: TGTGCCGTCTCAAGCCGGGGGCTGGGATACTATGGCTACACCTTC

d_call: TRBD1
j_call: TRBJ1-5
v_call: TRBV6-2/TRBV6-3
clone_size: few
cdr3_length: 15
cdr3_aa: CASSTPTGGNQPQHF
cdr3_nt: TGTGCCAGCAGCACACCTACAGGGGGTAATCAGCCCCAGCATTTT

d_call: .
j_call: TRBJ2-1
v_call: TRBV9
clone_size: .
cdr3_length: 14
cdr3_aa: CASSLQGRNNEQFF
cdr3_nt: TGTGCCAGCAGCCTCCAAGGGAGAAACAATGAGCAGTTCTTC

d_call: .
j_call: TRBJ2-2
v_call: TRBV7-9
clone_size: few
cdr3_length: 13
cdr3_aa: CASSFTSNGELFF
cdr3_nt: TGTGCCAGCAGCTTCACTAGTAACGGGGAGCTGTTTTTT

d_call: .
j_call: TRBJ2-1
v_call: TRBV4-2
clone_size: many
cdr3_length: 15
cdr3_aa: CASSQAGSSYNEQFF
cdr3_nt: TGTGCCAGCAGCCAAGCCGGGAGCTCCTACAATGAGCAGTTCTTC

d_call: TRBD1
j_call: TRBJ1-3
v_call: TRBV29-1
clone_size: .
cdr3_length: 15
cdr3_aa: CSPWTGGASGNTIYF
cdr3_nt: TGCAGCCCGTGGACAGGGGGCGCCTCTGGAAACACCATATATTTT

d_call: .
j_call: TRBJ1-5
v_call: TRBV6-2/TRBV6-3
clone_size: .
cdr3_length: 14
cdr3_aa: CASSYGWTNQPQHF
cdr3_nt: TGTGCCAGCAGTTACGGGTGGACCAATCAGCCCCAGCATTTT

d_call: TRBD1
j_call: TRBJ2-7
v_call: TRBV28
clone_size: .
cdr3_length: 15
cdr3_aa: CASSTPGTDTSEQYF
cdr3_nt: TGTGCCAGCAGTACCCCCGGGACAGATACCTCCGAGCAGTACTTC

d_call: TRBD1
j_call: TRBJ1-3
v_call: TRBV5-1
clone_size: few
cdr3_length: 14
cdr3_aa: CASSPNGQENTIYF
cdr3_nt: TGCGCCAGCAGCCCGAACGGACAGGAAAACACCATATATTTT

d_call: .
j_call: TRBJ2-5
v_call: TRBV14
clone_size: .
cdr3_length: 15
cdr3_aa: CASSQDHNQQETQYF
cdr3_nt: TGTGCCAGCAGCCAAGATCATAACCAACAAGAGACCCAGTACTTC

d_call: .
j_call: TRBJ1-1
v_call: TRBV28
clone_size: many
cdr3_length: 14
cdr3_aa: CASSFPMGGTEAFF
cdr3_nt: TGTGCCAGCAGTTTCCCCATGGGGGGTACTGAAGCTTTCTTT

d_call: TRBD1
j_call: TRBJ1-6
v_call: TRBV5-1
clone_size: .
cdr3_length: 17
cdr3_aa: CASSFGATGEGESPLHF
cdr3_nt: TGCGCCAGCAGCTTTGGAGCTACAGGGGAAGGAGAGTCACCCCTCCACTTT

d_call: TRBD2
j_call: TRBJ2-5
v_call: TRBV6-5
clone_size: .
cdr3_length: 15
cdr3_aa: CASSKASGGEETQYF
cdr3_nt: TGTGCCAGCAGTAAAGCTAGCGGGGGGGAAGAGACCCAGTACTTC

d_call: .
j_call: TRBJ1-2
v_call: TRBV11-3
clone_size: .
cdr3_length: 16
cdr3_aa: CASSSKTGNPGGTASF
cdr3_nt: TGTGCCAGCAGCTCGAAAACCGGGAACCCCGGTGGGACGGCCTCCTTC

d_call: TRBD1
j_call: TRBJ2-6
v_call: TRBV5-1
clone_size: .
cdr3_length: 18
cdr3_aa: CASSPLVDRVTGANVLSF
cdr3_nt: TGCGCCAGCAGCCCCCTTGTAGACAGGGTAACTGGGGCCAACGTCCTGTCTTTC

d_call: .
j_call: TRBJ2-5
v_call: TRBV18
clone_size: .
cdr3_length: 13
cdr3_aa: CASSPPGVETQYF
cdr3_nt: TGTGCCAGCTCACCCCCAGGGGTAGAGACCCAGTACTTC

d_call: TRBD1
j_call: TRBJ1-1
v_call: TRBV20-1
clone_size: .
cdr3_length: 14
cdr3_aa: CSAVQGAQNTEAFF
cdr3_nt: TGCAGTGCTGTACAGGGGGCACAGAACACTGAAGCTTTCTTT

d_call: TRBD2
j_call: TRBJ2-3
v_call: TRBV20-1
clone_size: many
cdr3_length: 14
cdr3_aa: CSARVRGGTDTQYF
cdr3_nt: TGCAGTGCTAGAGTGCGGGGGGGAACAGATACGCAGTATTTT

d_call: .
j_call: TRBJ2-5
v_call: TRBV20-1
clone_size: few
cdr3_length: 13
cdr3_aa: CSAIFPAQETQYF
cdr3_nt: TGCAGTGCCATCTTCCCGGCGCAAGAGACCCAGTACTTC

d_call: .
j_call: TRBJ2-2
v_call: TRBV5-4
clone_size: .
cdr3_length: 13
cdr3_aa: CASSFDMAGELFF
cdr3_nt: TGTGCCAGCAGCTTTGACATGGCGGGGGAGCTGTTTTTT

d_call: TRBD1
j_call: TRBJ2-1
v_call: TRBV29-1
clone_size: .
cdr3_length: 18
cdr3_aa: CSVFITGGGRVTYNEQFF
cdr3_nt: TGCAGCGTTTTTATTACAGGGGGCGGGAGAGTGACCTACAATGAGCAGTTCTTC

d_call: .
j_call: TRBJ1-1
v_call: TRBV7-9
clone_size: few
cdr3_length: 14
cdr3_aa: CASSWDGWYTEAFF
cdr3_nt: TGTGCCAGCAGCTGGGACGGATGGTACACTGAAGCTTTCTTT

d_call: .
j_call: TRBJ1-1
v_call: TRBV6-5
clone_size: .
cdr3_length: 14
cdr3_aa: CASSYGAPNTEAFF
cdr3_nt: TGTGCCAGCAGTTACGGGGCTCCGAACACTGAAGCTTTCTTT

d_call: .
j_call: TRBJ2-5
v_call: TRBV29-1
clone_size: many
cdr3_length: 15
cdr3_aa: CSVAPLQGHQETQYF
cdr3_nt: TGCAGCGTCGCCCCTTTACAGGGCCACCAAGAGACCCAGTACTTC

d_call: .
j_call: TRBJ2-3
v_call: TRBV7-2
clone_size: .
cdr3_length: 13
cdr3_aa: CASSPREPDTQYF
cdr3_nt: TGTGCCAGCAGCCCCAGGGAGCCAGATACGCAGTATTTT

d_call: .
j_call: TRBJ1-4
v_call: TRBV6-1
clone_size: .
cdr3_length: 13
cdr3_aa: CASSARPNEKLFF
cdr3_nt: TGTGCCAGCAGTGCTAGGCCAAATGAAAAACTGTTTTTT

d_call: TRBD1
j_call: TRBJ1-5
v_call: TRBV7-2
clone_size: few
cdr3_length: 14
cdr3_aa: CASSLGQGATAQHF
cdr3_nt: TGTGCCAGCAGCTTGGGACAGGGGGCGACGGCCCAGCATTTT

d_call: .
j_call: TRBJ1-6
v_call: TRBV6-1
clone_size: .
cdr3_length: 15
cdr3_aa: CASSETTKNNSPLHF
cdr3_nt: TGTGCCAGCAGTGAAACGACTAAGAATAATTCACCCCTCCACTTT

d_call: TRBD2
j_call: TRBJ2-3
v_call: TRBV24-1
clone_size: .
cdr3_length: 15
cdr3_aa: CATSDSGGPTDTQYF
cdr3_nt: TGTGCCACCAGTGATTCGGGGGGGCCGACAGATACGCAGTATTTT

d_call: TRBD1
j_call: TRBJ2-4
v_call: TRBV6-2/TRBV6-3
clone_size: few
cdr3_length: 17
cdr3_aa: CASRQPGQGNMKNIQYF
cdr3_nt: TGTGCCAGCCGTCAACCGGGACAGGGAAATATGAAAAACATTCAGTACTTC

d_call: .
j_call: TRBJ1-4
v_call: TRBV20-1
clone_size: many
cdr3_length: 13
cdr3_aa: CSASGLSNEKLFF
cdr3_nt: TGCAGTGCTAGTGGTCTGAGTAATGAAAAACTGTTTTTT

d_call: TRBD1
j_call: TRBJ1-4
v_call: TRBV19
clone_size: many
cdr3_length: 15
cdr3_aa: CASSSGDRTNEKLFF
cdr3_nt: TGTGCCAGTAGTAGCGGGGACAGAACTAATGAAAAACTGTTTTTT